This T cell receptor (beta chain) was captured in a study of T cell responses to AZD1222 COVID-19 vaccine. This table comes from immunoSEQ multiplex PCR, and its TCRdb copy is limited to in-frame clones, with some not included. Among roughly 120,000 clones, over 75% were seen once, and the ten largest hold about 13%. Concerning this clone: What it recognizes is unknown.

General study results and limits: Repertoires were obtained only post-peak T cell response. Distributed over spike, vaccine-associated CD4 TCRs predominated at 160-218 and 743-854.

Trimming took 0 bases from V and 3 from J, leaving 14 bases between them. CDR1 and CDR2 from the germline V gene are LGHDT and YNNKEL (reference sequence). The CDR3 extends over 16 amino acids. V usage is TRBV3-1 (or the pseudogene TRBV3-2) and J usage is TRBJ2-5; no clear D. This TCR derives from an adult in good health. The specimen comprised peripheral blood, sampled on day 0 of MenACWY control vaccination. CDR3 loop: CASSQDMGNTEETQYF. Here the CDR3 DNA reads TGTGCCAGCAGCCAAGATATGGGGAATACCGAAGAGACCCAGTACTTC.